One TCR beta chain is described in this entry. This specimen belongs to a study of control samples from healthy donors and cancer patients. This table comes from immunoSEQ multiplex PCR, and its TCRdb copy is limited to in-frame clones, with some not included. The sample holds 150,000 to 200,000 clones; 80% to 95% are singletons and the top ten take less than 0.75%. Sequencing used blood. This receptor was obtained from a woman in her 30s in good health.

The CDR3 protein is CASSLTIYLGITGELFF. The CDR3, as DNA: TGTGCCAGCAGCTTGACAATATATTTGGGCATTACCGGGGAGCTGTTTTTT. The rearrangement uses TRBV5-8 and TRBJ2-2; D not resolved. With 1 base removed from V and 5 bases from J, the gap between germline ends came to 18 bases. The germline V gene encodes CDR1 SGHTS and CDR2 YDEGEE. This CDR3 has 17 residues.